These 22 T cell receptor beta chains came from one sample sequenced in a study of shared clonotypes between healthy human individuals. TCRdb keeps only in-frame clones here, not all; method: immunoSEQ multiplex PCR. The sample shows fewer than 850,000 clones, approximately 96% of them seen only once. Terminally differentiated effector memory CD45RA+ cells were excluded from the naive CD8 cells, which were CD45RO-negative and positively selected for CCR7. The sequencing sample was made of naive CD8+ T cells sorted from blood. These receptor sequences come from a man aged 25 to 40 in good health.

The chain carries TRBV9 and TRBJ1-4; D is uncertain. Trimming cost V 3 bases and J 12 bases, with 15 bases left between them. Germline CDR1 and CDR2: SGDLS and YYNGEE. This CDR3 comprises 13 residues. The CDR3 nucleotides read TGTGCCAGCAGCGGAAGACCTCCGGGCCAACTGTTTTTT. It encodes CASSGRPPGQLFF.

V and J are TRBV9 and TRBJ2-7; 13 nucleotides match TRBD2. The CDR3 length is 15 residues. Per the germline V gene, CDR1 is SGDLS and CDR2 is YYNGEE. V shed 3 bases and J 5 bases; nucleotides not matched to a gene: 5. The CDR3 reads CASSAIGLAGDEQYF. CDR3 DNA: TGTGCCAGCAGCGCCATCGGACTAGCGGGAGACGAGCAGTACTTC.

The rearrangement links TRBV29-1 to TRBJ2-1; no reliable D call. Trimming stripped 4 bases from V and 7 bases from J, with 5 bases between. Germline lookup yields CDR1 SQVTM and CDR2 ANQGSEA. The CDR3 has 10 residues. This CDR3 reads CSVGWNEQFF. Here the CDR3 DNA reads TGCAGCGTTGGATGGAATGAGCAGTTCTTC.

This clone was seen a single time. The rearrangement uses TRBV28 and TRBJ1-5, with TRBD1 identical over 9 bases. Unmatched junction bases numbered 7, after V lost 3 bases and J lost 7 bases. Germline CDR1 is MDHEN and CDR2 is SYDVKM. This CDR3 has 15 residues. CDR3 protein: CASSLEQGASQPQHF. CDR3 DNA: TGTGCCAGCAGTTTGGAACAGGGGGCAAGCCAGCCCCAGCATTTT.

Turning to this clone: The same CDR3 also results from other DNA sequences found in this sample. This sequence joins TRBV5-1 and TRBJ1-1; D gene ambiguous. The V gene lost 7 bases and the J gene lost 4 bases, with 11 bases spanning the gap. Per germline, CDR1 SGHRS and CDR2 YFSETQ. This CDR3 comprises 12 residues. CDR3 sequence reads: CASREGGTEAFF. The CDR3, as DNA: TGCGCCAGCCGGGAGGGAGGCACTGAAGCTTTCTTT.

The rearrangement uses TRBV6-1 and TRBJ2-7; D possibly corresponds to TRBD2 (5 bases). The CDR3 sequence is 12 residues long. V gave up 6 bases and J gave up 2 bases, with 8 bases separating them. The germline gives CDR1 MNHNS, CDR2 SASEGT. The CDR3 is CASRGVPYEQYF. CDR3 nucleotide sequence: TGTGCCAGCAGGGGAGTCCCCTACGAGCAGTACTTC.

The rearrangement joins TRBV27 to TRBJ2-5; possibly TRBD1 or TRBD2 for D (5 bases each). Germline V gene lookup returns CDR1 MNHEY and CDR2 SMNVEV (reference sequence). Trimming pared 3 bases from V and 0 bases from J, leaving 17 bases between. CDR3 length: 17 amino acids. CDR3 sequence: CASSFRGVGENQETQYF. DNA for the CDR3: TGTGCCAGCAGTTTTAGGGGAGTTGGAGAGAACCAAGAGACCCAGTACTTC.

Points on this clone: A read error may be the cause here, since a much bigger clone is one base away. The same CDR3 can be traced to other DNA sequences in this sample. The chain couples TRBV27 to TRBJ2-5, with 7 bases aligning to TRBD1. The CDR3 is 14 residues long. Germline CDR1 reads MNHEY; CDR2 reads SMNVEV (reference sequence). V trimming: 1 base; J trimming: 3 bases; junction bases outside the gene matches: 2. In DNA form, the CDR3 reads TGTGCCAGCAGTTTATTAGGGACAGAAGAGACCCAGTACTTC. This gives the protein CASSLLGTEETQYF.

Here the CDR3 reads CATSRDRGGAHGNTIYF. CDR3 sequence (DNA): TGTGCCACCAGCAGAGATCGCGGGGGGGCACATGGAAACACCATATATTTT. J is TRBJ1-3 and V is TRBV15; D might be TRBD1 (6 bases). Germline loops: CDR1 LNHNV, CDR2 YYDKDF (reference sequence). CDR3 length: 17 amino acids. Trimming cost V 0 bases and J 3 bases, with 15 bases left between them.

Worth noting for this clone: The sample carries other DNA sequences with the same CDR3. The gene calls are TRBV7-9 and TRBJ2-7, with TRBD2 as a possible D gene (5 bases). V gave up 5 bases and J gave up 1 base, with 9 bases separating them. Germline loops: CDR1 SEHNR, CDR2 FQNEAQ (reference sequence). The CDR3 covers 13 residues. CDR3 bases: TGTGCCAGCAGCCCCGGCGGGTCCTACGAGCAGTACTTC. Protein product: CASSPGGSYEQYF.

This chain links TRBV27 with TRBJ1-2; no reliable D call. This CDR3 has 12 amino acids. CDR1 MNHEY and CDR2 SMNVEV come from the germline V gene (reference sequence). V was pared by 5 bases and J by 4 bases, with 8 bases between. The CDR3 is CASSDNSYGYTF. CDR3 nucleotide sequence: TGTGCCAGCAGTGATAATAGCTATGGCTACACCTTC.

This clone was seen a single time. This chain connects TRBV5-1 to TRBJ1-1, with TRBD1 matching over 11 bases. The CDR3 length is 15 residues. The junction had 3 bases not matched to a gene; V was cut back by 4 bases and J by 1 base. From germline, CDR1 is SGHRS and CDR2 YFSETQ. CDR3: CASSTGTGGNTEAFF. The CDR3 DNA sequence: TGCGCCAGCAGCACAGGGACAGGGGGGAACACTGAAGCTTTCTTT. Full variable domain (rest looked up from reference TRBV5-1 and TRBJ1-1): KAGVTQTPRYLIKTRGQQVTLSCSPISGHRSVSWYQQTPGQGLQFLFEYFSETQRNKGNFPGRFSGRQFSNSRSEMNVSTLELGDSALYLCASSTGTGGNTEAFFGQGTRLTVV.

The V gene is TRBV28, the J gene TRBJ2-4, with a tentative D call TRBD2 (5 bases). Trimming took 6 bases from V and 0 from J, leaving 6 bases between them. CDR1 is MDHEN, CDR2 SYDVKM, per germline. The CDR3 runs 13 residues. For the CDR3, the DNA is TGTGCCAGCAGGAGGGTAGCCAAAAACATTCAGTACTTC. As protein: CASRRVAKNIQYF.

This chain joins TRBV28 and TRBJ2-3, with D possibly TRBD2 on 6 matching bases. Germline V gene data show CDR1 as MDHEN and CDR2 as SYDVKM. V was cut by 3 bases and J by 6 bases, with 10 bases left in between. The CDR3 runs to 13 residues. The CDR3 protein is CASSFGGSDTQYF. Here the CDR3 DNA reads TGTGCCAGCAGTTTCGGGGGATCCGATACGCAGTATTTT.

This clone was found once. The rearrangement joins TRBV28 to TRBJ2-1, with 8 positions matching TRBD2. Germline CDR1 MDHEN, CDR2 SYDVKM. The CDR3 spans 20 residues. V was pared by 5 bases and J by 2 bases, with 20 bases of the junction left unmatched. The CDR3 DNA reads TGTGCCAGCAGTGTTTATGACTCCCCCCCCTTGCGGGAGGCCTACAATGAGCAGTTCTTC. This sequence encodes CASSVYDSPPLREAYNEQFF.

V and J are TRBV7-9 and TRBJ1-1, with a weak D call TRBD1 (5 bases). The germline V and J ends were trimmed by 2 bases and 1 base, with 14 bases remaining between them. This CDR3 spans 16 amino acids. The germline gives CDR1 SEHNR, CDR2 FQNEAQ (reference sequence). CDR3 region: CASSLTFRGPNTEAFF. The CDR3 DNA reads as TGTGCCAGCAGCTTAACATTTCGGGGACCGAACACTGAAGCTTTCTTT.

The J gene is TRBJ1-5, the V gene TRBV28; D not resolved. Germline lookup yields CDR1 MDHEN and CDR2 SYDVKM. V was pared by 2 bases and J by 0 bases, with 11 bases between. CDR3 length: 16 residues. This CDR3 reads CASSLGYSDSNQPQHF. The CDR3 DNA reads TGTGCCAGCAGTTTAGGGTACAGTGATAGCAATCAGCCCCAGCATTTT. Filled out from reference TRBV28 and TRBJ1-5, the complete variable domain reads DVKVTQSSRYLVKRTGEKVFLECVQDMDHENMFWYRQDPGLGLRLIYFSYDVKMKEKGDIPEGYSVSREKKERFSLILESASTNQTSMYLCASSLGYSDSNQPQHFGDGTRLSIL.

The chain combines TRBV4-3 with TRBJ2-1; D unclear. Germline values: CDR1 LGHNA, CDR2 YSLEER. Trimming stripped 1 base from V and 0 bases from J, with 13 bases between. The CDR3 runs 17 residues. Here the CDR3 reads CASSQVTHMSSYNEQFF. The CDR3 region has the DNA TGCGCCAGCAGCCAAGTCACACACATGAGCTCCTACAATGAGCAGTTCTTC.

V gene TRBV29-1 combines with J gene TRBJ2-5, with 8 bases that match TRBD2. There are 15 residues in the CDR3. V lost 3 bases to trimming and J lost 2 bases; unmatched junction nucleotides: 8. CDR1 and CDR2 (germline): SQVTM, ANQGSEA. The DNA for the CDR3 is TGCAGCGTTGAGAGACTAGCGTCGCTACAAGAGACCCAGTACTTC. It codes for CSVERLASLQETQYF.

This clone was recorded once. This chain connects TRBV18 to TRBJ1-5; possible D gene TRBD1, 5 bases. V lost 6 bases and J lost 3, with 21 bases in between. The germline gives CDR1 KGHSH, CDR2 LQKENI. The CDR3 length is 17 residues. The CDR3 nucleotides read TGTGCCAGCTCCCTCAAGTGGGGGGGTAAAGACAATCAGCCCCAGCATTTT. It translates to CASSLKWGGKDNQPQHF.

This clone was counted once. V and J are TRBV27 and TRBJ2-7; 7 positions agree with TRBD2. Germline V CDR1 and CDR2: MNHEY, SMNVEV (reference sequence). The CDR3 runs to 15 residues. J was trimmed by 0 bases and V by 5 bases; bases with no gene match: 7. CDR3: CASSLLGEGSYEQYF. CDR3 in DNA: TGTGCCAGCAGTCTCCTCGGGGAGGGCTCCTACGAGCAGTACTTC.

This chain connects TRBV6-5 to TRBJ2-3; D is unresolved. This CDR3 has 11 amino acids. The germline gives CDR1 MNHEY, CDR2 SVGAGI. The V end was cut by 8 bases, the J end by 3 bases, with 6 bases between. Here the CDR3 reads CASGSTDTQYF. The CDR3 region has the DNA TGTGCCAGCGGATCAACAGATACGCAGTATTTT.